This TCR beta chain appears in the sequencing data of a study of response to subunit inactivated influenza vaccine. The study's findings and limits: Every seasonal influenza vaccination brings in few new T cells, the authors suggested.

The CDR3 runs to 13 residues. With 4 bases removed from V and 1 base from J, the gap between germline ends came to 10 bases. The germline V gene has CDR1 SQVTM and CDR2 ANQGSEA. This clonotype was counted many times. As yet, its antigen is unknown. TCRdb recomputed calls from the RT-PCR reads with MiXCR, one row per CDR3 protein. The profile covers 630,000 or so distinct CDR3 sequences, with around 14% appearing a single time and around 10% taken by the ten largest. The sample was PBMCs from blood, taken approximately 13 days after vaccination. The V gene is TRBV29-1, the J gene TRBJ1-1; D remains unclear. The clonotype comes from a man in his fifties who received an inactivated influenza vaccine. The CDR3 sequence is CSVGPRSNTEAFF. CDR3 nucleotides: TGCAGCGTTGGACCCCGGTCGAACACTGAAGCTTTCTTT.